The 6 T cell receptor beta chains below all came from one sample that was sequenced in a study of response to subunit inactivated influenza vaccine (dated by TCRdb to about 2018). The method behind the library was RT-PCR. TCRdb names Illumina HiSeq 2500 as the instrument used. Using fastp trimming at Q25 and MiXCR clonotype assembly, TCRdb reanalyzed the public sequencing data and kept in-frame beta chains. Entries that share a CDR3 protein sequence are merged under the most common genes and DNA. This sample comprises 280,000 or so distinct CDR3 sequences, just over 20% of them detected only once. More than 8.5% of the sample is held by the ten biggest clonotypes. The sequencing used PBMCs from blood, collected less than 22 months after vaccination. These receptors were obtained from a man in his fifties or sixties who received an inactivated influenza vaccine. Donor details come from another sample of the same person, matched by shared clones.

This clonotype has at least ten counts. The CDR3 coding sequence is TGTGCCTGGAGTTTGGGTACTGAAGCTTTCTTT. Translation gives CAWSLGTEAFF. The chain is built from TRBV30 and TRBJ1-1, with no clear D. The ends were cut back, 2 bases at V and 5 bases at J, with 6 bases in the middle. CDR3 length: 11 amino acids. Germline values: CDR1 GTSNPN, CDR2 SVGIG (reference sequence).

This clonotype has more than one count but fewer than ten. This chain uses TRBV5-6 with TRBJ1-5; the match to TRBD1 covers 12 bases. Germline CDR1 SGHDT, CDR2 YYEEEE. This CDR3 region has 18 residues. V gave up 1 base and J gave up 7 bases; unmatched junction bases: 12. CDR3 in DNA: TGTGCCAGCAGCTTGAATGGGGACAGGGGGCTGCGTGACCAGCCCCAGCATTTT. Its protein is CASSLNGDRGLRDQPQHF.

This chain connects TRBV25-1 to TRBJ1-6; D is undetermined. The V end was cut by 11 bases, the J end by 9 bases, with 5 bases between. CDR1 MGHDK and CDR2 SYGVNS come from the germline V gene. The CDR3 totals 9 residues. The CDR3 here is CAGGSPLHF. The CDR3 coding sequence is TGTGCCGGAGGTTCACCCCTCCACTTT.

This clonotype was seen more than once but under ten times. J is TRBJ2-2 and V is TRBV7-8; perhaps TRBD2 as D (5 bases). The ends were cut back, 3 bases at V and 5 bases at J, with 22 bases in the middle. This CDR3 spans 18 amino acids. Germline V gives CDR1 SGHVS, CDR2 FQNEAQ. The chain's CDR3 is CASSFPLIEGPGTGELFF. In DNA form, the CDR3 reads TGTGCCAGCAGCTTTCCGCTTATTGAAGGGCCGGGGACCGGGGAGCTGTTTTTT. The entire variable domain, with the rest obtained from reference TRBV7-8 and TRBJ2-2, is as follows: GAGVSQSPRYKVAKRGQDVALRCDPISGHVSLFWYQQALGQGPEFLTYFQNEAQLDKSGLPSDRFFAERPEGSVSTLKIQRTQQEDSAVYLCASSFPLIEGPGTGELFFGEGSRLTVL.

The rearrangement uses TRBV9 and TRBJ1-2; D might be TRBD1 (6 bases). The CDR3 contains 14 residues. CDR1 and CDR2 from the germline V gene are SGDLS and YYNGEE. Trimming removed 3 bases at V and 1 base at J, with 10 bases between. Here the CDR3 reads CASSAWDNNYGYTF. The CDR3 DNA reads TGTGCCAGCAGCGCCTGGGACAATAACTATGGCTACACCTTC.

In its sample, this clonotype was seen a few times. The CDR3 bases are TGTGCCAGCAGGGCCACGACAGTTTTGGGCAATCAGCCCCAGCATTTT. It specifies CASRATTVLGNQPQHF. This rearrangement joins TRBV2 to TRBJ1-5; the D gene is possibly TRBD1 (5 bases). Trimming removed 6 bases from V and 2 bases from J, with 17 bases in between. Germline lookup yields CDR1 SNHLY and CDR2 FYNNEI. This CDR3 has 16 amino acids.